This passage covers 27 T cell receptor beta chains from one sample sequenced in a study of blood T cells in healthy people across ages. It was with a sample-barcoded 5' primer and a J-beta primer mix that a second PCR of roughly 6 to 12 cycles was run. TCRdb used MiXCR to reprocess the 5' RACE reads, holding one entry per CDR3 protein. The table records roughly 640,000 distinct CDR3 sequences, approximately 30% of them present only once. The sample comprised blood. All receptors come from a woman older than 75 in good health.

In its sample, this clonotype was seen many times. V is TRBV9 and J is TRBJ2-5; D is possibly TRBD1 (6 bases). The V and J ends lost 0 bases and 2 bases respectively, with 8 bases between them. The CDR3 runs 14 residues. Germline CDR1 reads SGDLS; CDR2 reads YYNGEE. Written as DNA, the CDR3 is TGTGCCAGCAGCGTAGTAGGGGGTCAAGAGACCCAGTACTTC. The encoded protein is CASSVVGGQETQYF. The entire variable domain, with the rest obtained from reference TRBV9 and TRBJ2-5, is as follows: DSGVTQTPKHLITATGQRVTLRCSPRSGDLSVYWYQQSLDQGLQFLIQYYNGEERAKGNILERFSAQQFPDLHSELNLSSLELGDSALYFCASSVVGGQETQYFGPGTRLLVL.

This clonotype was observed at least ten times. The rearrangement links TRBV6-5 to TRBJ2-7, with a possible D match to TRBD2 (6 bases). Trimming pared 6 bases from V and 0 bases from J, leaving 12 bases between. This CDR3 is built from 14 residues. Per germline, CDR1 MNHEY and CDR2 SVGAGI. The CDR3 DNA reads TGTGCCAGCAGCCAGGTGGGGGGCTCCTACGAGCAGTACTTC. It translates to CASSQVGGSYEQYF.

This clonotype was counted only a few times. V gene TRBV12-3 or TRBV12-4 combines with J gene TRBJ2-2; 9 bases match TRBD2. CDR3 size: 21 residues. Unmatched junction bases numbered 21, after V lost 3 bases and J lost 4 bases. The CDR3 DNA is TGTGCCAGCAGTTTTGTTATCGGGCCGGCGATAGCGGGGGACCTCACCGGGGAGCTGTTTTTT. Encoded protein: CASSFVIGPAIAGDLTGELFF.

V is TRBV10-2 and J is TRBJ2-1; D unclear. The CDR3 loop spans 15 amino acids. Germline V lookup: CDR1 WSHSY, CDR2 SAAADI. The V and J ends lost 6 bases and 2 bases respectively, with 14 bases between them. Written as DNA, the CDR3 is TGCGCCAGCAGCCCCTACGACCCCACCTACAATGAGCAGTTCTTC. Translated, it gives CASSPYDPTYNEQFF.

This clonotype was seen repeatedly, ten times or more. The V call is TRBV7-9, the J call TRBJ1-2; unclear D gene. Trimming took 8 bases from V and 8 from J, leaving 15 bases between them. This CDR3 spans 12 amino acids. Germline lookup yields CDR1 SEHNR and CDR2 FQNEAQ (reference sequence). CDR3 sequence reads: CASPGGSGGYTF. The CDR3 DNA reads as TGTGCCAGCCCAGGCGGATCGGGGGGCTACACCTTC.

This clonotype showed up just a few times. The chain recombines TRBV30 with TRBJ1-5; perhaps TRBD1 as D (6 bases). Germline CDR1 GTSNPN, CDR2 SVGIG (reference sequence). The germline V and J ends were trimmed by 3 bases and 0 bases, with 9 bases remaining between them. CDR3 length: 14 residues. The CDR3 protein is CAWRGQHSNQPQHF. For the CDR3, the DNA is TGTGCCTGGAGAGGACAGCATAGCAATCAGCCCCAGCATTTT.

The chain employs TRBV5-1 and TRBJ1-1, with D possibly TRBD1 on 6 matching bases. This CDR3 has 15 residues. The V end was cut by 0 bases, the J end by 8 bases, with 17 bases between. The germline V gene has CDR1 SGHRS and CDR2 YFSETQ. CDR3 DNA: TGCGCCAGCAGCTTGGTACAGGGACCGGAGAGAGAAGCTTTCTTT. This gives the protein CASSLVQGPEREAFF.

Comments on this clonotype: This may stem from a read error, because a much larger clone lies one nucleotide away. The rearrangement uses TRBV5-1 and TRBJ2-5; 9 bases agree with TRBD1. The CDR3 totals 15 residues. V lost 2 bases, J lost 11 bases, and 13 bases stayed unmatched. From germline, CDR1 is SGHRS and CDR2 YFSETQ. The CDR3 sequence is CASSFGTGIANEQYF. In DNA, the CDR3 is TGCGCCAGCAGCTTTGGGACAGGGATCGCCAATGAGCAGTACTTC.

This clonotype was observed at least ten times. The rearrangement uses TRBV12-3 or TRBV12-4 and TRBJ2-2, with D unclear. The CDR3 has 13 amino acids. V gave up 5 bases and J gave up 5 bases, with 9 bases separating them. The CDR3 DNA is TGTGCCAGCAGTCTCCGTCGGACCGGGGAGCTGTTTTTT. It translates to CASSLRRTGELFF.

The CDR3 DNA reads as TGCGCCAGCAGTGGCAAGGCCAGGGGGGACGAGCAGTTCTTC. It yields the protein CASSGKARGDEQFF. V usage is TRBV10-2 and J usage is TRBJ2-1; TRBD1 might be the D (7 bases). This CDR3 comprises 14 residues. V was clipped by 4 bases and J by 10 bases, with 17 bases between them. Germline V lookup: CDR1 WSHSY, CDR2 SAAADI.

This clonotype was picked up a small number of times. This chain joins TRBV2 and TRBJ1-6; 8 nucleotides line up with TRBD1. V was pared by 7 bases and J by 4 bases, with 6 bases of the junction left unmatched. Germline loops: CDR1 SNHLY, CDR2 FYNNEI. This CDR3 is 15 amino acids long. The CDR3 spells CASMPDRVYNSPLHF. The CDR3 DNA reads TGTGCCAGCATGCCGGACAGGGTATATAATTCACCCCTCCACTTT.

Notes on this clonotype: Possible read error: a much larger clone is one base away. J is TRBJ2-1 and V is TRBV12-3 or TRBV12-4; perhaps D is TRBD1 or TRBD2 (5 bases each). CDR3 length: 14 residues. Trimming removed 6 bases from V and 6 bases from J, with 15 bases in between. The CDR3 DNA is TGTGCCAGCAGGAGGGACGGGTGGGGCAATGAGCAGTTCTTC. It is translated as CASRRDGWGNEQFF.

A remark on this clonotype: A much larger clonotype is one base distant, so this may be a read error. The rearrangement joins TRBV7-2 to TRBJ2-1, with 11 bases that match TRBD1. The DNA end lines up better with TRBJ2-7; the J call may be wrong. CDR1 and CDR2 from the germline V gene are SGHTA and FQGNSA. This CDR3 region has 16 residues. The CDR3 loop reads CASSREGTGGNNEQYF. The CDR3 nucleotides read TGTGCCAGCAGCAGAGAAGGGACAGGGGGGAACAATGAGCAGTACTTC.

This chain joins TRBV5-6 and TRBJ2-7; D may match TRBD1 or TRBD2 (6 bases each). The DNA matches TRBJ2-5 better at its end, which makes the J call doubtful. The V gene's germline CDR1 is SGHDT and CDR2 YYEEEE. CDR3 length equals 18 residues. CDR3 sequence reads: CASSLGLIGGLSGETQYF. The CDR3 region has the DNA TGTGCCAGCAGCTTGGGCCTTATAGGGGGGTTAAGTGGAGAGACCCAGTACTTC.

As concerns this clonotype: A single base separates this from a much larger clone, so it may be a read error. This chain uses TRBV20-1 with TRBJ1-1, with 8 bases aligning to TRBD1. The CDR3 is 12 amino acids. Germline-derived CDR1 and CDR2 are DFQATT and SNEGSKA (reference sequence). The V and J ends lost 6 bases and 6 bases, in that order; junction bases with no gene match: 6. CDR3: CSADRGGSEAFF. Here the CDR3 DNA reads TGCAGTGCCGACAGGGGAGGGTCTGAAGCTTTCTTT.

This clonotype appeared a few times. J is TRBJ2-1 and V is TRBV6-5; D possibly corresponds to TRBD2 (7 bases). There are 15 residues in the CDR3. The germline V gene has CDR1 MNHEY and CDR2 SVGAGI. The germline V and J ends were trimmed by 2 bases and 7 bases, with 15 bases remaining between them. The CDR3 is CASSYPGGPCNEQFF. The CDR3, as DNA: TGTGCCAGCAGTTACCCCGGGGGGCCCTGTAATGAGCAGTTCTTC.

This clonotype was recorded many times. CDR3 coding DNA: TGTGCCAGCCAGTGGGTCCGGGACGGAAAAGAGACCCAGTACTTC. This gives the protein CASQWVRDGKETQYF. This rearrangement joins TRBV6-1 to TRBJ2-5, with D perhaps being TRBD1 or TRBD2 (5 bases each). V lost 8 bases to trimming and J lost 3 bases, with 19 bases between them. Germline CDR1 and CDR2: MNHNS and SASEGT. The CDR3 contains 15 residues.

As regards this clonotype: At one end the junction does not follow the germline gene, possibly because of a read error. The chain employs TRBV9 and TRBJ2-7; 10 bases match TRBD1. Germline V CDR1 and CDR2: SGDLS, YYNGEE. CDR3 length: 14 residues. The DNA for the CDR3 is TGTGCCAGCACCAAGGGACAGGGGAGTTACGAGCGGTACTTC. It codes for CASTKGQGSYERYF. The whole variable domain, filled in from reference TRBV9 and TRBJ2-7, reads DSGVTQTPKHLITATGQRVTLRCSPRSGDLSVYWYQQSLDQGLQFLIQYYNGEERAKGNILERFSAQQFPDLHSELNLSSLELGDSALYFCASTKGQGSYERYFGPGTRLTVT.

This clonotype was seen many times. The CDR3 reads CASSEGYRDEQFF. The CDR3 DNA follows: TGTGCCAGCAGTGAGGGCTACCGGGATGAGCAGTTCTTC. V usage is TRBV6-1 and J usage is TRBJ2-1, with D unresolved. V lost 3 bases and J 8 bases, leaving 11 bases between the germline ends. The CDR3 covers 13 residues. The germline V gene has CDR1 MNHNS and CDR2 SASEGT.

This clonotype was seen at least ten times. The chain joins TRBV4-1 to TRBJ1-2, with TRBD1 matching 8 bases. The germline gives CDR1 MGHRA, CDR2 YSYEKL. J lost 2 bases, V lost 5 bases, and 7 bases had no gene match. This CDR3 is built from 15 residues. For the CDR3, the DNA is TGCGCCAGCAGCGAGGGACAGGCGCTAAACTATGGCTACACCTTC. Protein product: CASSEGQALNYGYTF.

This clonotype was seen at least ten times. The chain recombines TRBV4-2 with TRBJ2-1; TRBD2 agrees at 9 bases. CDR1 is LGHNA and CDR2 is YNFKEQ in the germline V gene. After removal of 0 bases from V and 0 bases from J, the junction contained 6 bases not matched to a gene. The CDR3 is made up of 18 amino acids. The CDR3 bases are TGTGCCAGCAGCCAAGAGGTGCGGGGGGGAAGCTCCTACAATGAGCAGTTCTTC. Translated, it gives CASSQEVRGGSSYNEQFF.

The chain links TRBV12-3 or TRBV12-4 to TRBJ1-1; D call uncertain. The V and J ends lost 5 bases and 11 bases respectively, with 15 bases between them. This CDR3 is built from 12 residues. This CDR3 reads CASSPDWGGAFF. In nucleotides, the CDR3 is TGTGCCAGCAGTCCCGATTGGGGAGGGGCTTTCTTT.

Ten or more counts support this clonotype. The rearrangement uses TRBV5-5 and TRBJ2-5; TRBD2 aligns across 8 bases. With 3 bases clipped from V and 2 bases from J, the junction kept 3 bases outside the gene matches. CDR1 and CDR2 (germline): SGHKS, YYEKEE (reference sequence). The CDR3 runs to 14 residues. The CDR3 DNA is TGTGCCAGCAGCTCCGGGGGGGGACAAGAGACCCAGTACTTC. Its protein product is CASSSGGGQETQYF.

The genes are TRBV5-1 and TRBJ2-7; D might be TRBD2 (6 bases). Germline CDR1 reads SGHRS; CDR2 reads YFSETQ. This CDR3 spans 15 amino acids. The germline V and J ends were trimmed by 0 bases and 1 base, with 11 bases remaining between them. CDR3: CASSLVWGESYEQYF. In nucleotides, the CDR3 is TGCGCCAGCAGCTTGGTATGGGGGGAATCCTACGAGCAGTACTTC.

This clonotype has a handful of counts. Being one base from a much bigger clone, this may be a read error. The chain links TRBV18 to TRBJ2-1, with TRBD1 matching over 7 bases. V lost 3 bases and J lost 1; bases outside the gene matches: 3. The CDR3 is 15 amino acids. The germline V gene encodes CDR1 KGHSH and CDR2 LQKENI. In nucleotides, the CDR3 is TGTGCCAGCTCACCCATGGACAGGTCCTACAATGAGCAGTTCTTC. It yields the protein CASSPMDRSYNEQFF.

This clonotype was seen many times. The chain recombines TRBV30 with TRBJ1-2; D may be TRBD1 (5 bases). V shed 2 bases and J shed 6 bases, with 16 bases lying between them. This CDR3 has 14 residues. Germline assignment: CDR1 GTSNPN and CDR2 SVGIG (reference sequence). CDR3 protein: CAWSPPGTWDGYTF. Here the CDR3 DNA reads TGTGCCTGGAGTCCCCCCGGGACGTGGGATGGCTACACCTTC.

This clonotype was recorded many times. The chain is built from TRBV20-1 and TRBJ1-5, with D tentatively TRBD1 (5 bases). Deletions cut 8 bases from V and 3 bases from J, with 14 bases between. CDR3 size: 13 residues. Germline CDR1 DFQATT, CDR2 SNEGSKA (reference sequence). The chain's CDR3 is CSSGGKDNQPQHF. The CDR3 DNA reads TGCAGTTCTGGGGGGAAAGACAATCAGCCCCAGCATTTT.